The next 25 T cell receptor beta chains were all read from a single sample in a study of blood T cell repertoires in COVID-19. The assay was immunoSEQ multiplex PCR, and TCRdb's table has in-frame clones only and misses some. The data show approximately 220,000 clones, approximately 89% seen once. The sample was PBMCs or T cells enriched from blood (not recorded which). These receptors came from a woman aged 25 to 39 with acute COVID-19.

The chain combines TRBV3-1 (or the pseudogene TRBV3-2) with TRBJ2-7; 8 bases line up with TRBD1. The CDR3 loop spans 13 amino acids. Trimming took 4 bases from V and 5 from J; bases not matched to a gene: 4. Germline V gene sequence: CDR1 LGHDT, CDR2 YNNKEL (reference sequence). CDR3 residues: CASSPQDRDEQYF. CDR3 nucleotides: TGTGCCAGCAGCCCTCAGGACAGGGACGAGCAGTACTTC.

The V and J genes are TRBV6-2 or TRBV6-3 and TRBJ1-5; TRBD1 matches at 7 bases. V was pared by 0 bases and J by 1 base, with 9 bases of the junction left unmatched. Germline loops: CDR1 MNHEY, CDR2 SVGEGT. The CDR3 contains 18 residues. CDR3 residues: CASSYSPRTGNSNQPQHF. CDR3 bases: TGTGCCAGCAGTTACTCGCCCCGGACAGGTAACAGCAATCAGCCCCAGCATTTT.

This clone was seen just once. The chain uses TRBV14 and TRBJ2-5, with unresolved D. The CDR3 spans 13 residues. Germline values: CDR1 SGHDN, CDR2 FVKESK. Trimming pared 3 bases from V and 5 bases from J, leaving 10 bases between. CDR3 residues: CASSHPPGETQYF. CDR3 in DNA: TGTGCCAGCAGCCACCCACCCGGGGAGACCCAGTACTTC.

The chain employs TRBV4-3 and TRBJ2-1, with 7 bases lining up with TRBD2. Trimming at V came to 3 bases and at J to 12 bases, leaving 8 bases not matched to a gene. There are 13 residues in the CDR3. Germline-derived CDR1 and CDR2 are LGHNA and YSLEER. This chain's CDR3 is CASSQVLAVGQFF. The CDR3, as DNA: TGCGCCAGCAGCCAGGTCCTAGCGGTAGGGCAGTTCTTC.

The chain couples TRBV6-5 to TRBJ2-3; D unclear. V was shortened by 2 bases and J by 4 bases, with 10 bases between the two germline ends. CDR3 size: 14 residues. CDR1 is MNHEY and CDR2 is SVGAGI in the germline V gene. The DNA for the CDR3 is TGTGCCAGCAGTTACCCGAGCTATTCAGATACGCAGTATTTT. Encoded protein: CASSYPSYSDTQYF.

This chain joins TRBV6-6 and TRBJ1-6; maybe TRBD1 (5 bases). Germline V CDR1 and CDR2: MNHNY, SVGAGI (reference sequence). V was pared by 0 bases and J by 5 bases, with 8 bases between. The CDR3 runs to 15 residues. The CDR3: CASSYSGGDNSPLHF. CDR3 in DNA: TGTGCCAGCAGTTACTCGGGGGGAGATAATTCACCCCTCCACTTT.

The table lists this clone with a few counts. The chain couples TRBV25-1 to TRBJ1-1, with 9 bases matching TRBD1. Germline CDR1 is MGHDK and CDR2 is SYGVNS. Trimming removed 5 bases from V and 6 bases from J; junction bases left unmatched: 7. This CDR3 has 14 residues. CDR3 amino acids: CASSSGTGPSEAFF. CDR3 coding DNA: TGTGCCAGCAGTTCCGGGACAGGGCCTTCTGAAGCTTTCTTT.

The chain is built from TRBV7-9 and TRBJ1-5; D remains ambiguous. There are 12 residues in the CDR3. The V and J ends lost 6 bases and 7 bases respectively, with 10 bases between them. In germline, CDR1 is SEHNR, CDR2 FQNEAQ (reference sequence). CDR3 sequence reads: CASSGGSQPQHF. CDR3 coding DNA: TGTGCCAGCAGTGGTGGGAGCCAGCCCCAGCATTTT. The complete variable domain, with remaining parts taken from reference TRBV7-9 and TRBJ1-5, reads DTGVSQNPRHKITKRGQNVTFRCDPISEHNRLYWYRQTLGQGPEFLTYFQNEAQLEKSRLLSDRFSAERPKGSFSTLEIQRTEQGDSAMYLCASSGGSQPQHFGDGTRLSIL.

The chain uses TRBV30 and TRBJ2-5; 7 positions match TRBD1. The CDR3 loop spans 13 amino acids. Germline CDR1 GTSNPN, CDR2 SVGIG (reference sequence). J gave up 4 bases and V 3 bases, and 5 bases lay outside the gene matches. CDR3 loop: CAWSGQVGETQYF. For the CDR3, the DNA is TGTGCCTGGAGCGGACAGGTTGGAGAGACCCAGTACTTC. The variable domain in full, completed from reference TRBV30 and TRBJ2-5, reads SQTIHQWPATLVQPVGSPLSLECTVEGTSNPNLYWYRQAAGRGLQLLFYSVGIGQISSEVPQNLSASRPQDRQFILSSKKLLLSDSGFYLCAWSGQVGETQYFGPGTRLLVL.

This CDR3 reads CASTGGRGRDSPLHF. DNA of the CDR3: TGTGCCAGTACCGGTGGGAGGGGTAGGGATTCACCCCTCCACTTT. V usage is TRBV19 and J usage is TRBJ1-6; weak D call: TRBD1 (5 bases). V was pared by 7 bases and J by 8 bases, with 18 bases between. The CDR3 length is 15 residues. Germline CDR1 LNHDA, CDR2 SQIVND (reference sequence).

The chain carries TRBV30 and TRBJ1-3; no clear D. The CDR3 extends over 14 amino acids. V was cut by 2 bases and J by 0 bases, with 8 bases left in between. Germline CDR1 reads GTSNPN; CDR2 reads SVGIG (reference sequence). The CDR3, as DNA: TGTGCCTGGAGTTCGGGGTACTCTGGAAACACCATATATTTT. Amino acids: CAWSSGYSGNTIYF.

The genes are TRBV2 and TRBJ1-1; the D is unclear. The CDR3 is 12 residues long. V lost 8 bases and J 0 bases, leaving 7 bases between the germline ends. In germline, CDR1 is SNHLY, CDR2 FYNNEI. CDR3 DNA sequence: TGTGCCAGCGGTAGCGTGAACACTGAAGCTTTCTTT. It translates to CASGSVNTEAFF. Filled out from reference TRBV2 and TRBJ1-1, the complete variable domain reads EPEVTQTPSHQVTQMGQEVILRCVPISNHLYFYWYRQILGQKVEFLVSFYNNEISEKSEIFDDQFSVERPDGSNFTLKIRSTKLEDSAMYFCASGSVNTEAFFGQGTRLTVV.

The chain links TRBV4-1 to TRBJ1-5; maybe TRBD1 (5 bases). The length of the CDR3 is 14 residues. Germline loops: CDR1 MGHRA, CDR2 YSYEKL. Trimming removed 2 bases from V and 0 bases from J, with 5 bases in between. The CDR3 sequence is CASSQTGSNQPQHF. Here the CDR3 DNA reads TGCGCCAGCAGCCAAACAGGTAGCAATCAGCCCCAGCATTTT.

CDR3 coding DNA: TGTGCCAGCAGTCTAGGAGGACTTCAGCCCCAGCATTTT. As protein: CASSLGGLQPQHF. This rearrangement joins TRBV12-3 or TRBV12-4 to TRBJ1-5, with D hard to call. V was trimmed by 5 bases and J by 6 bases, leaving 11 bases between them. CDR3 length: 13 residues.

CDR3 residues: CASSLGLSGANVLTF. The CDR3 region has the DNA TGTGCCAGCAGCTTGGGGCTCTCTGGGGCCAACGTCCTGACTTTC. The rearrangement links TRBV6-2 or TRBV6-3 to TRBJ2-6, with a tentative D call TRBD1 (5 bases). Trimming left V 6 bases short and J 0 bases short, with 9 bases between. This CDR3 is 15 amino acids long. The germline V gene encodes CDR1 MNHEY and CDR2 SVGEGT.

The rearrangement uses TRBV9 and TRBJ1-1; D is unresolved. Trimming pared 0 bases from V and 1 base from J, leaving 7 bases between. The V gene's germline CDR1 is SGDLS and CDR2 YYNGEE. The CDR3 spans 14 residues. For the CDR3, the DNA is TGTGCCAGCAGCGTAGCAGGCGCGAACACTGAAGCTTTCTTT. Translated: CASSVAGANTEAFF.

J is TRBJ2-5 and V is TRBV25-1; TRBD2 might be the D (5 bases). Germline V lookup: CDR1 MGHDK, CDR2 SYGVNS. The V and J ends lost 2 bases and 3 bases respectively, with 7 bases between them. This CDR3 comprises 13 residues. CDR3: CASSEPGKETQYF. The CDR3 nucleotides read TGTGCCAGCAGTGAACCCGGGAAAGAGACCCAGTACTTC.

This chain joins TRBV12-3 or TRBV12-4 and TRBJ1-1, with D maybe TRBD1 (5 bases). This CDR3 contains 13 residues. Trimming removed 10 bases at V and 3 bases at J, with 15 bases between. CDR3 nucleotide sequence: TGTGCCATCTCCAGGGCGGGGGACACTGAAGCTTTCTTT. Its protein is CAISRAGDTEAFF.

The rearrangement joins TRBV6-1 to TRBJ2-3; D is undetermined. V was trimmed by 1 base and J by 6 bases, leaving 11 bases between them. This CDR3 is 14 amino acids long. Germline CDR1 and CDR2: MNHNS and SASEGT. CDR3 nucleotides: TGTGCCAGCAGTGAAGGATTGTACCGGGATACGCAGTATTTT. Protein: CASSEGLYRDTQYF.

This chain links TRBV6-6 with TRBJ2-6; tentatively, D is TRBD1 or TRBD2 (5 bases each). CDR1 and CDR2 (germline): MNHNY, SVGAGI (reference sequence). Trimming shortened V by 5 bases and J by 4 bases, and 12 bases separated the two germline ends. The CDR3 is 15 residues long. This CDR3 is CASSDYRKGANVLTF. CDR3 DNA sequence: TGTGCCAGCAGTGACTACAGGAAAGGGGCCAACGTCCTGACTTTC.

The chain employs TRBV2 and TRBJ2-2, with 8 bases aligning to TRBD1. The CDR3 totals 16 residues. The J segment lost 7 bases and the V segment lost 3 bases, leaving 10 bases of the junction unmatched. From germline, CDR1 is SNHLY and CDR2 FYNNEI. In DNA form, the CDR3 reads TGTGCCAGCAGTGATGAGTTTGACAGGGGAAGCGGGGAGCTGTTTTTT. It yields the protein CASSDEFDRGSGELFF.

J is TRBJ2-3 and V is TRBV7-9; D is uncertain. V lost 3 bases and J 6 bases, leaving 7 bases between the germline ends. The CDR3 is made up of 12 amino acids. Germline loops: CDR1 SEHNR, CDR2 FQNEAQ (reference sequence). The CDR3 reads CASSLERDTQYF. The CDR3 nucleotides read TGTGCCAGCAGCTTGGAGAGGGATACGCAGTATTTT.

The rearrangement uses TRBV6-6 and TRBJ2-7, with 7 bases matching TRBD1. CDR1 MNHNY and CDR2 SVGAGI come from the germline V gene (reference sequence). With V trimmed by 5 bases and J by 6 bases, 10 bases remained unmatched. This CDR3 comprises 14 residues. Written as DNA, the CDR3 is TGTGCCAGCAGTAAAGGACAGGCCGCCCCCGAGCAGTACTTC. Translated: CASSKGQAAPEQYF.

The genes are TRBV6-6 and TRBJ1-1; TRBD1 aligns across 7 bases. V shed 6 bases, J shed 1 base, and the junction held 5 bases outside the gene matches. Germline values: CDR1 MNHNY, CDR2 SVGAGI (reference sequence). This CDR3 spans 14 amino acids. The CDR3 DNA reads as TGTGCCAGCAGCCGACAGGGTAGGAACACTGAAGCTTTCTTT. Translated: CASSRQGRNTEAFF.

This clone was counted a few times. The chain recombines TRBV7-3 with TRBJ1-5, with D perhaps matching TRBD1 (5 bases). Trimming stripped 2 bases from V and 6 bases from J, with 11 bases between. Germline CDR1 is SGHTA and CDR2 is FQGTGA. CDR3 length equals 14 residues. The CDR3 bases are TGTGCCAGCAGCTTATCGATGCAGGGTCAGCCCCAGCATTTT. Translated: CASSLSMQGQPQHF.